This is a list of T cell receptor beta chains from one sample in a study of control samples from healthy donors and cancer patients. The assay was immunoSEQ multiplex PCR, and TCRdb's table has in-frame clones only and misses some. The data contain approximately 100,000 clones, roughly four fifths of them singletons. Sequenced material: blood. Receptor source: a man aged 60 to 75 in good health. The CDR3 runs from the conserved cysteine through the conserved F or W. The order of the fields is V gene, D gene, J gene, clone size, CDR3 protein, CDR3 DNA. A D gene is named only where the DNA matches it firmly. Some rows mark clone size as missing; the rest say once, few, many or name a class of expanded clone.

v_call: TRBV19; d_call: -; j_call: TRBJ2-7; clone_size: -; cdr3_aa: CASSPSDSTYEQYF; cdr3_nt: TGTGCCAGTAGCCCCTCCGACAGCACTTACGAGCAGTACTTC
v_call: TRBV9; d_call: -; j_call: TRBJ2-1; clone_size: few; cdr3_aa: CASSVEARNYNEQFF; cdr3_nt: TGTGCCAGCAGCGTAGAGGCACGAAACTACAATGAGCAGTTCTTC
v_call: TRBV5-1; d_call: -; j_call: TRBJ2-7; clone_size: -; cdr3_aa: CASSQGWGYEQYF; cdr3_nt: TGCGCCAGCAGCCAAGGTTGGGGGTACGAGCAGTACTTC
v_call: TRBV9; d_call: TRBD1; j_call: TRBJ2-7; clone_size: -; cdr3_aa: CASSANRGAFDEQYF; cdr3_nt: TGTGCCAGCAGCGCAAACAGGGGCGCGTTCGACGAGCAGTACTTC
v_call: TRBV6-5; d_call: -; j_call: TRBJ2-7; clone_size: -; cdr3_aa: CASSYSWQGPSEQYF; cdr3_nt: TGTGCCAGCAGTTACTCCTGGCAGGGGCCGTCCGAGCAGTACTTC
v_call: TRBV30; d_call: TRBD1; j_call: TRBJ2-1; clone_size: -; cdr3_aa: CAWSGIQGAYEQFF; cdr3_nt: TGTGCCTGGAGTGGGATCCAGGGGGCGTATGAGCAGTTCTTC
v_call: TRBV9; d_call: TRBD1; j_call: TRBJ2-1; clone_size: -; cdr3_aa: CASSAGQGASNEQFF; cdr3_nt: TGTGCCAGCAGCGCGGGACAGGGGGCGAGCAATGAGCAGTTCTTC
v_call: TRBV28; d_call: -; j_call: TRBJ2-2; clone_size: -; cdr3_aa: CASRPLRDKDGELFF; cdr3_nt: TGTGCCAGCAGGCCCCTCAGGGATAAAGACGGGGAGCTGTTTTTT
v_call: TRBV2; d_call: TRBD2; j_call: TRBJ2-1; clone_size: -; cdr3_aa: CASRRSGGRRNEQFF; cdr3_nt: TGTGCCAGCAGGCGGAGCGGGGGCAGAAGGAATGAGCAGTTCTTC
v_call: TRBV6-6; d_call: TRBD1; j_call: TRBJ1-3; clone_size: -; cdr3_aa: CASSGTASGNTIYF; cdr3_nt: TGTGCCAGCAGTGGGACAGCCTCTGGAAACACCATATATTTT
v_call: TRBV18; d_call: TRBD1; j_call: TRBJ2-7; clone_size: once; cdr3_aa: CASSTGQGYEQYF; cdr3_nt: TGTGCCAGCTCAACGGGACAGGGATACGAGCAGTACTTC
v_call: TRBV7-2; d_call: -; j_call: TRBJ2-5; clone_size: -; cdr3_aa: CASSSQGGEETQYF; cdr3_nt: TGTGCCAGCAGCTCACAGGGTGGGGAAGAGACCCAGTACTTC
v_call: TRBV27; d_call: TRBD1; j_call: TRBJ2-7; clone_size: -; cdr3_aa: CASRQGGHYEQYF; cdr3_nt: TGTGCCAGCCGACAGGGGGGCCACTACGAGCAGTACTTC
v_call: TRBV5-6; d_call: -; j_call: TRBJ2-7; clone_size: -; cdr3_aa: CASSLAYEQYF; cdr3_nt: TGTGCCAGCAGCTTGGCTTACGAGCAGTACTTC
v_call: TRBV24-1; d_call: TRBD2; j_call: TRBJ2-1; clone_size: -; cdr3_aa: CATSEVSRLAGSNEQFF; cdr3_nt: TGTGCCACCAGTGAGGTCAGTAGACTAGCGGGTTCCAATGAGCAGTTCTTC
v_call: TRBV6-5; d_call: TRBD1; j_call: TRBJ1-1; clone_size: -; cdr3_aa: CASSTDRVGTEAFF; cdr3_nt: TGTGCCAGCAGTACGGACAGGGTCGGCACTGAAGCTTTCTTT
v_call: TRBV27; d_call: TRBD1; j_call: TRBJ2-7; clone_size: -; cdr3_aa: CASSSPRQGAKWEQYF; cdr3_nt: TGTGCCAGCAGTTCGCCCCGACAGGGGGCGAAGTGGGAGCAGTACTTC
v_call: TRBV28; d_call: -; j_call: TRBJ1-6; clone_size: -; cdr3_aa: CASSFYKEGNSPLHF; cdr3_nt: TGTGCCAGCAGTTTTTATAAAGAGGGTAATTCACCCCTCCACTTT
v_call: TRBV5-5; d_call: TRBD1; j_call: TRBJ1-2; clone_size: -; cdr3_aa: CASTNDRGTGDLKGYTF; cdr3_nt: TGTGCCAGCACCAACGACAGGGGGACAGGGGATCTGAAGGGCTACACCTTC
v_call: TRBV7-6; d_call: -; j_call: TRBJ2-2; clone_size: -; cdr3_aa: CASSLGSGQRRTGELFF; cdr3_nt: TGTGCCAGCAGCTTAGGATCAGGGCAGCGCAGAACCGGGGAGCTGTTTTTT
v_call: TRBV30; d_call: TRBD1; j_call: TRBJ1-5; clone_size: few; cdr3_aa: CAWRQGAGYSNQPQHF; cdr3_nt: TGTGCCTGGAGGCAGGGGGCGGGATATAGCAATCAGCCCCAGCATTTT
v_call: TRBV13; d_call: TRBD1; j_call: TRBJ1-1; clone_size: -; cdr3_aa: CASSFTGTGGWNTEAFF; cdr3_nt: TGTGCCAGCAGCTTTACCGGGACAGGGGGCTGGAACACTGAAGCTTTCTTT
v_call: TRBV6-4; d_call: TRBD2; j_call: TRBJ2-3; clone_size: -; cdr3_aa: CASSDKGLAGADTQYF; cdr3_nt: TGTGCCAGCAGTGACAAGGGACTAGCGGGAGCAGATACGCAGTATTTT
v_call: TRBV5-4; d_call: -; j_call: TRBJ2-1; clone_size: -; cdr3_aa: CATSVPYNEQFF; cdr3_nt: TGTGCCACCTCGGTTCCCTACAATGAGCAGTTCTTC
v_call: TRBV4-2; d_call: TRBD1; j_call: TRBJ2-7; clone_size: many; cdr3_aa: CASSQETGSSYEQYF; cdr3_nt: TGTGCCAGCAGCCAGGAGACAGGGTCCTCCTACGAGCAGTACTTC